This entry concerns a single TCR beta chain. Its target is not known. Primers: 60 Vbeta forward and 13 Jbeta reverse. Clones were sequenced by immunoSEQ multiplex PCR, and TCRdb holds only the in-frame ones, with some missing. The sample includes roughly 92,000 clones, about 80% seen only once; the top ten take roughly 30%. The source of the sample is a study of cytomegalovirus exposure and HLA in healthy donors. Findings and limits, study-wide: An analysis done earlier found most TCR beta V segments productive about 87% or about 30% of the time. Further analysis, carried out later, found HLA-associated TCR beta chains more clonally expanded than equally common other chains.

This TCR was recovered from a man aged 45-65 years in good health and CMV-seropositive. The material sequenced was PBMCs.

CDR3 nucleotides: TGTGCCAGTAGTATAGGAGGACAGGAAGAGCAGTACTTC. Amino acid sequence: CASSIGGQEEQYF. This chain uses TRBV19 with TRBJ2-7; 7 bases fit TRBD1. Germline trimming cut 1 base from V and 7 bases from J; bases unmatched to any gene: 4. The V gene's germline CDR1 is LNHDA and CDR2 SQIVND (reference sequence). The CDR3 has 13 residues.